This TCR beta chain was recovered during a study of blood T cell repertoires in COVID-19. Study details: The origin of the acute and convalescent COVID-19 samples was the United States, Italy and Spain. PBMCs, B-cell-depleted T cells, or T cells provided the cDNA or gDNA that made up the material.

The CDR3 sequence is 12 residues long. Trimming removed 2 bases from V and 2 bases from J, with 3 bases in between. Germline-derived CDR1 and CDR2 are SGHNT and YYREEE (reference sequence). Participants spanned ages about 18 to 89 years and resided in around 25 US areas. Recovered status applied to Cohort 3 donors who had two consecutive negative PCRs. It also applied to those with clearance or with symptom resolution. Profiled with immunoSEQ multiplex PCR; TCRdb holds only in-frame clones, not every one. The sample lists roughly 180,000 clones, more than 70% occurring once. The rearrangement uses TRBV5-4 and TRBJ2-3, with unresolved D. This TCR was sampled from a man in his forties who had recovered from COVID-19. Specimen: PBMCs or T cells enriched from blood (not recorded which). DNA of the CDR3: TGTGCCAGCAGCTTAGCCACAGATACGCAGTATTTT. Its protein is CASSLATDTQYF.